This entry features one T cell receptor beta chain sequence. The CDR3 has 14 amino acids. The germline CDR1 and CDR2 sequences are MNHNS and SASEGT. With 1 base removed from V and 9 bases from J, the gap between germline ends came to 13 bases. Seattle enrolled patients during active infection and tracked them longitudinally. The data were obtained in a study of blood T cell repertoires in COVID-19. The overall study: COVID-19 samples from acute and convalescent phases originated in the United States, Italy and Spain.

Repertoires were generated with immunoSEQ multiplex PCR, while TCRdb's copy carries only in-frame clones and drops some. The sample yields almost 200,000 clones, around four fifths seen once. The chain has TRBV6-1 and TRBJ2-4, with D perhaps matching TRBD2 (6 bases). Sequenced: peripheral blood. This receptor was taken from a man in his fifties or sixties with COVID-19, enrolled during active disease. The CDR3 region has the DNA TGTGCCAGCAGTGAAGTAGGAGGGGACGGCATTCAGTACTTC. It specifies CASSEVGGDGIQYF.